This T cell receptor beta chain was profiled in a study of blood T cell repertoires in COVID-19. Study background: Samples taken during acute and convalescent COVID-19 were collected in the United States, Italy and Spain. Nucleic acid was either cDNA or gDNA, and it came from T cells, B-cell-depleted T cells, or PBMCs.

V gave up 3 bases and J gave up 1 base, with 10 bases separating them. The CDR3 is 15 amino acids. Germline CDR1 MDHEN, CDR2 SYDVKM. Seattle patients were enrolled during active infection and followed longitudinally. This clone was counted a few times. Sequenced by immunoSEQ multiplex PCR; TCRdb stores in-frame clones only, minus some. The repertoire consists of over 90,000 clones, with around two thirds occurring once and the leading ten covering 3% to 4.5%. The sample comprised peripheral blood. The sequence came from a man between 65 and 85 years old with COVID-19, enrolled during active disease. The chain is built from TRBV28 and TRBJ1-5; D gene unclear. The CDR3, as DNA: TGTGCCAGCAGTTTGTGGCAGGTCAGCAATCAGCCCCAGCATTTT. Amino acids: CASSLWQVSNQPQHF.